Included here is one T cell receptor (beta chain) sequence, with context. Its recognized antigen is unknown. Base qualities are not recorded, but no much larger clone differs from it by a single base. The immunoSEQ Assay, a bias-controlled multiplex PCR, was used to amplify TCRbeta CDR3 regions from genomic DNA. On the study's bioinformatics: The number of nucleated cells in each sample was estimated by amplification of reference gene primers within the assay. To quantify the absolute abundance of each unique TCRbeta CDR3 rearrangement, sequence reads were collapsed and filtered. For each sample, productive Simpson clonality was calculated as the square root of Simpson's diversity index over productive rearrangements. The source is immuneACCESS, and TCRdb retained only in-frame sequences with V and J called. Part of the clones is not carried over; for the studies checked, unresolved V genes explain less than half of this, and the remainder is unexplained. Clone size and the V and J calls come from that table; the DNA yielded D and trimming. The sample table holds about 180,000 clones, of which about four fifths were seen once. About 6.5% of the sample comes from the top ten.

The CDR3 has 13 amino acids, counting the end cysteine and phenylalanine. The DNA shown is the 39-base CDR3, in frame from base 1. Relative to germline, V is missing 2 bases and J is missing 6 bases, with 0 bases of the junction outside any gene match. Looking up the germline V gene (reference sequence) yields CDR1 WNHNN and CDR2 SYGVQD. The sample is drawn from a study of blood T cell repertoires in COVID-19 (TCRdb year 2020). Background for the entire study: Samples from collaborators originated in the United States, Italy and Spain and spanned both the acute and convalescent phases of COVID-19. The prospective study material was composed of cDNA or gDNA derived from T cells, B-cell-depleted T cells, or PBMCs. The dataset comprised deeply sampled blood TCRbeta repertoires from subjects exposed to, actively infected with, or recovered from COVID-19. A freely available public database, intended as a resource for researchers studying the immune response to SARS-CoV-2, is where the repertoires were released. Samples came from the ongoing ImmuneRACE study (first 160 participants) plus 1,254 subjects from 6 global collaborators. A de-identified subject ID, COVID-19 status, age in years and sex were almost always included in the sample metadata. Where available, HLA class I and class II types were obtained from metadata supplied by the sample provider rather than from assay-based typing.

Whole blood was collected in K2EDTA tubes by collaborating institutions according to the institutions' own protocols. For TCRbeta analysis, collaborators shipped samples in one of three forms: frozen whole blood, isolated PBMCs, or DNA extracted from either of those sample types. Overall study results and their limits: Clinical and demographic metadata were provided uncurated, with the amount varying by source and participant.

Sequencing was performed on peripheral blood. The sequence derives from a man aged 65 to 85 with active or convalescent COVID-19. The chain employs TRBV10-1 and TRBJ2-2, with 7 central nucleotides matching TRBD1. CDR3 protein: CASSEQGAGELFF. The bases are TGCGCCAGCAGTGAGCAGGGGGCCGGGGAGCTGTTTTTT.